One and the same sample provided the 20 T cell receptor beta chains below, sequenced in a study of shared clonotypes between healthy human individuals. TCRdb keeps only in-frame clones here, not all; method: immunoSEQ multiplex PCR. In the table there are about 1 million clones, approximately 76% of which are singletons. The sample comprised memory CD4+ T cells sorted from blood. Subset given: CD45RA-negative fraction. These receptors were taken from a man aged 18 to 29 in good health.

Comments on this clone: The same CDR3 is also encoded by other DNA sequences in this sample. The genes are TRBV5-1 and TRBJ2-3; the match to TRBD2 covers 10 bases. V lost 4 bases and J lost 0; bases outside the gene matches: 5. Germline assignment: CDR1 SGHRS and CDR2 YFSETQ. The CDR3 is 16 amino acids. CDR3 protein: CASSQGLAKSTDTQYF. DNA for the CDR3: TGCGCCAGCAGCCAGGGACTAGCGAAAAGCACAGATACGCAGTATTTT.

The rearrangement links TRBV6-5 to TRBJ2-7, with 9 bases that match TRBD2. Germline-derived CDR1 and CDR2 are MNHEY and SVGAGI. Trimming at V came to 4 bases and at J to 0 bases, leaving 1 base not matched to a gene. This CDR3 has 14 amino acids. Here the CDR3 reads CASSSSGASYEQYF. DNA for the CDR3: TGTGCCAGCAGTTCTAGCGGGGCCTCCTACGAGCAGTACTTC.

The chain combines TRBV4-3 with TRBJ1-2; 9 nucleotides align to TRBD1. The CDR3 contains 15 residues. Trimming took 3 bases from V and 4 from J; bases not matched to a gene: 6. CDR1 is LGHNA and CDR2 is YSLEER in the germline V gene. CDR3 sequence reads: CASSHPGQGVYGYTF. Written as DNA, the CDR3 is TGCGCCAGCAGCCACCCGGGACAGGGCGTCTATGGCTACACCTTC.

The J gene is TRBJ1-6, the V gene TRBV27; 9 nucleotides match TRBD1. CDR3 length: 14 residues. CDR1 and CDR2 from the germline V gene are MNHEY and SMNVEV (reference sequence). V was clipped by 3 bases and J by 8 bases; unmatched bases: 2. The CDR3 loop reads CASSFTGGDSPLHF. Here the CDR3 DNA reads TGTGCCAGCAGTTTCACAGGGGGCGATTCACCCCTCCACTTT.

This clone has just a few counts. The V and J genes are TRBV6-1 and TRBJ2-7; TRBD2 might be the D (7 bases). Between the trimmed V and J ends, which lost 8 bases and 2 bases, there was a span of 13 bases. The germline CDR1 and CDR2 sequences are MNHNS and SASEGT. This CDR3 contains 13 residues. CDR3 residues: CASGKGGAYEQYF. The CDR3 DNA is TGTGCCAGCGGGAAAGGGGGGGCCTACGAGCAGTACTTC.

This chain uses TRBV7-6 with TRBJ2-5, with 8 bases that match TRBD2. The germline V gene has CDR1 SGHVS and CDR2 FNYEAQ. This CDR3 contains 17 residues. The ends lost 1 base at V and 1 base at J; junction bases unmatched: 8. The CDR3 nucleotides read TGTGCCAGCAGCTTAGGGGTGGGCGGGGGGTTCCAAGAGACCCAGTACTTC. This codes for CASSLGVGGGFQETQYF.

The sample holds one count of this clone. The chain uses TRBV10-3 and TRBJ2-3, with 7 positions matching TRBD1. The CDR3 consists of 14 residues. Germline trimming cut 0 bases from V and 4 bases from J; bases unmatched to any gene: 1. Germline V gene sequence: CDR1 ENHRY, CDR2 SYGVKD. CDR3 residues: CAISESGGPDTQYF. The CDR3 region has the DNA TGTGCCATCAGTGAGTCAGGGGGCCCAGATACGCAGTATTTT.

The chain joins TRBV7-2 to TRBJ2-5; 11 nucleotides align to TRBD2. With 5 bases clipped from V and 5 bases from J, the junction kept 10 bases outside the gene matches. In germline, CDR1 is SGHTA, CDR2 FQGNSA. The CDR3 spans 16 residues. The CDR3 reads CASSPLTSGIRETQYF. The CDR3 DNA sequence: TGTGCCAGCAGCCCCCTGACTAGCGGGATCCGGGAGACCCAGTACTTC.

The gene calls are TRBV25-1 and TRBJ2-5; 7 bases map to TRBD2. The end of the DNA aligns better with TRBJ2-7, so the J call may be wrong. This CDR3 is 14 amino acids long. From germline, CDR1 is MGHDK and CDR2 SYGVNS. In DNA form, the CDR3 reads TGTGCCAGCAGAAAGCCGGGAGGCTCCTACGAGCAGTACTTC. It yields the protein CASRKPGGSYEQYF.

This clone was seen repeatedly, ten times or more. The chain uses TRBV28 and TRBJ1-3; the D is unclear. The V and J ends lost 11 bases and 0 bases respectively, with 8 bases between them. Per germline, CDR1 MDHEN and CDR2 SYDVKM. This CDR3 region has 12 residues. CDR3 loop: CAGLGSGNTIYF. CDR3 coding DNA: TGTGCCGGTCTGGGCTCTGGAAACACCATATATTTT. The variable domain in full, with the rest retrieved from reference TRBV28 and TRBJ1-3, is DVKVTQSSRYLVKRTGEKVFLECVQDMDHENMFWYRQDPGLGLRLIYFSYDVKMKEKGDIPEGYSVSREKKERFSLILESASTNQTSMYLCAGLGSGNTIYFGEGSWLTVV.

The V call is TRBV6-5, the J call TRBJ2-3; D ambiguous. From germline, CDR1 is MNHEY and CDR2 SVGAGI. Trimming took off 5 bases at V and 8 bases at J, with 14 bases between the two ends. The CDR3 length is 13 residues. The CDR3 region is CASSRYSSATQYF. The CDR3 nucleotides read TGTGCCAGCAGTCGGTACTCGTCTGCTACGCAGTATTTT.

Concerning this clone itself: This CDR3 is also generated by other DNA sequences in the sample. This chain connects TRBV18 to TRBJ1-1; D is perhaps TRBD1 (5 bases). Trimming pared 3 bases from V and 1 base from J, leaving 6 bases between. CDR1 and CDR2 from the germline V gene are KGHSH and LQKENI. This CDR3 spans 13 amino acids. CDR3 in DNA: TGTGCCAGCTCACCTGGACAGAACACTGAAGCTTTCTTT. Residues: CASSPGQNTEAFF.

The J gene is TRBJ2-7, the V gene TRBV6-5; possible D gene TRBD1, 5 bases. Between the trimmed V and J ends, which lost 5 bases and 2 bases, there was a span of 10 bases. Germline lookup yields CDR1 MNHEY and CDR2 SVGAGI. CDR3 size: 13 residues. The CDR3 DNA sequence: TGTGCCAGCAGTCCGACAGCCACCTACGAGCAGTACTTC. Amino acids: CASSPTATYEQYF.

This clone came up a few times. This chain joins TRBV2 and TRBJ1-6; D is undetermined. Germline V gene sequence: CDR1 SNHLY, CDR2 FYNNEI. V dropped 5 bases and J dropped 9 bases, with 8 bases sitting between them. This CDR3 region has 12 residues. Written as DNA, the CDR3 is TGTGCCAGCAGTCCCCGTCTTTCACCCCTCCACTTT. Residues: CASSPRLSPLHF.

The chain couples TRBV9 to TRBJ2-1; 7 bases are shared with TRBD2. In germline, CDR1 is SGDLS, CDR2 YYNGEE. Germline trimming cut 3 bases from V and 0 bases from J; bases unmatched to any gene: 3. The CDR3 runs to 15 residues. CDR3 in amino acids: CASSAGGSSYNEQFF. CDR3 DNA: TGTGCCAGCAGCGCCGGCGGGAGCTCCTACAATGAGCAGTTCTTC.

The chain carries TRBV19 and TRBJ1-4, with a weak D call TRBD1 (5 bases). Germline-derived CDR1 and CDR2 are LNHDA and SQIVND (reference sequence). With 4 bases removed from V and 2 bases from J, the gap between germline ends came to 11 bases. The CDR3 length is 15 residues. This chain's CDR3 is CASSSREGTNEKLFF. CDR3 nucleotide sequence: TGTGCCAGTAGTAGCAGGGAGGGGACTAATGAAAAACTGTTTTTT.

This clone was counted a few times. The chain combines TRBV10-3 with TRBJ2-7; D may be TRBD2 (6 bases). V was shortened by 0 bases and J by 5 bases, with 8 bases between the two germline ends. CDR1 ENHRY and CDR2 SYGVKD come from the germline V gene. This CDR3 spans 13 amino acids. The CDR3 bases are TGTGCCATCAGTGAGTCGGAGGGGAACGAGCAGTACTTC. It encodes CAISESEGNEQYF.

The DNA for the CDR3 is TGTGCCAGCAGCCCACAGGGGTCGAACACTGAAGCTTTCTTT. Translating gives CASSPQGSNTEAFF. The J gene is TRBJ1-1, the V gene TRBV7-2, with 7 bases fitting TRBD1. The CDR3 loop spans 14 amino acids. In germline, CDR1 is SGHTA, CDR2 FQGNSA. After removal of 5 bases from V and 1 base from J, the junction contained 4 bases not matched to a gene.

This rearrangement joins TRBV20-1 to TRBJ2-4; D gene unclear. CDR3 length: 11 residues. Germline CDR1 reads DFQATT; CDR2 reads SNEGSKA (reference sequence). V was shortened by 5 bases and J by 0 bases, with 2 bases between the two germline ends. The DNA for the CDR3 is TGCAGTGCTGAAGCCAAAAACATTCAGTACTTC. Translated: CSAEAKNIQYF.

The chain combines TRBV4-1 with TRBJ1-6; 7 positions match TRBD1. From germline, CDR1 is MGHRA and CDR2 YSYEKL. The length of the CDR3 is 16 residues. The junction had 7 bases not matched to a gene; V was cut back by 1 base and J by 7 bases. The CDR3, as DNA: TGCGCCAGCAGCCAAGGGCAAGGGGGCCTAAATTCACCCCTCCACTTT. Its protein is CASSQGQGGLNSPLHF.